The clone carrying this TCR beta chain came up a few times. Germline V CDR1 and CDR2: SGHAT, FQNNGV. V lost 1 base and J lost 8; bases outside the gene matches: 9. The CDR3 has 16 residues. The assay was immunoSEQ multiplex PCR, and TCRdb's table has in-frame clones only and misses some. The sample lists about 14,000 clones; just over 70% were seen once. This specimen comes from a study of T cells after somatic rescue of genetic block. This chain connects TRBV11-2 to TRBJ1-4, with 8 bases identical to TRBD1. The source of this sequence is a boy aged 10-17 years. Sequencing was performed on peripheral blood mononuclear cells (PBMCs). The CDR3 loop reads CASSLAPGAGGEKLFF. CDR3 DNA: TGTGCCAGCAGCTTAGCCCCCGGGGCAGGGGGCGAAAAACTGTTTTTT.